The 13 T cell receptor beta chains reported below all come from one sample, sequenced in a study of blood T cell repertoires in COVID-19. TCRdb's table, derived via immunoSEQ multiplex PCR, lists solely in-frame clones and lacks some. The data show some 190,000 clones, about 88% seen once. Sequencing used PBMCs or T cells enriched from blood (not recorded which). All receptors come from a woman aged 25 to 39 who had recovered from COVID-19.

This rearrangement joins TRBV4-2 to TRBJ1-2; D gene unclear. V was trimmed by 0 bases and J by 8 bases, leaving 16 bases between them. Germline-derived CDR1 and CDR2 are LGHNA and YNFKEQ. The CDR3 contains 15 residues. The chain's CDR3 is CASSQELFKPSGYTF. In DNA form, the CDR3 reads TGTGCCAGCAGCCAAGAGCTGTTTAAGCCGTCGGGCTACACCTTC.

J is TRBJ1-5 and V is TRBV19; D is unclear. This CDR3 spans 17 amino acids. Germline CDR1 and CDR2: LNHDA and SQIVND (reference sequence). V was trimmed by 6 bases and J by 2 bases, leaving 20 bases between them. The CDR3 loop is CASSRQSTLSRNQPQHF. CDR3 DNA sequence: TGTGCCAGTAGCCGCCAAAGTACCCTTAGTCGCAATCAGCCCCAGCATTTT. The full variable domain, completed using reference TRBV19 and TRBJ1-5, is DGGITQSPKYLFRKEGQNVTLSCEQNLNHDAMYWYRQDPGQGLRLIYYSQIVNDFQKGDIAEGYSVSREKKESFPLTVTSAQKNPTAFYLCASSRQSTLSRNQPQHFGDGTRLSIL.

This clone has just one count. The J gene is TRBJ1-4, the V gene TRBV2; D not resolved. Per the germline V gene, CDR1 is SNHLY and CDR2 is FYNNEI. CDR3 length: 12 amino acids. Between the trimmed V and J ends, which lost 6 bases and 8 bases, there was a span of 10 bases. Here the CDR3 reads CASSEKREKLFF. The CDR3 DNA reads TGTGCCAGCAGCGAAAAACGGGAAAAACTGTTTTTT. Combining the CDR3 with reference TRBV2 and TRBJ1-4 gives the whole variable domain EPEVTQTPSHQVTQMGQEVILRCVPISNHLYFYWYRQILGQKVEFLVSFYNNEISEKSEIFDDQFSVERPDGSNFTLKIRSTKLEDSAMYFCASSEKREKLFFGSGTQLSVL.

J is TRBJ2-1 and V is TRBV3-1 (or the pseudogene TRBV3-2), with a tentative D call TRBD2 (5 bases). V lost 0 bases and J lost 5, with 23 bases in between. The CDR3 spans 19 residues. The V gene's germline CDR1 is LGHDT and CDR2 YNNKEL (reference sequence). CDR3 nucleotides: TGTGCCAGCAGCCAAGACCTAGTCCCTAAGCGGAGGACGCACAATGAGCAGTTCTTC. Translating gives CASSQDLVPKRRTHNEQFF.

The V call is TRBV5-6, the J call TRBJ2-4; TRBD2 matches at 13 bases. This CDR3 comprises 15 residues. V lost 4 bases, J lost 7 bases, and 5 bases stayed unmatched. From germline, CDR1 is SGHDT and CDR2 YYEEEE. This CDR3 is CASSRLAGGPNIQYF. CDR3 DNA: TGTGCCAGCAGCCGACTAGCGGGAGGACCCAACATTCAGTACTTC.

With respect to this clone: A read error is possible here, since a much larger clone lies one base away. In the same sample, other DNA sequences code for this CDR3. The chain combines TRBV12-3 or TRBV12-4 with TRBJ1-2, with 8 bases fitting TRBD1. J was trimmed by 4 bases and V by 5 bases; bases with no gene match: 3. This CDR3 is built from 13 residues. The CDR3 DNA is TGTGCCAGCAGTGGACAGGGCTTCTATGGCTACACCTTC. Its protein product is CASSGQGFYGYTF.

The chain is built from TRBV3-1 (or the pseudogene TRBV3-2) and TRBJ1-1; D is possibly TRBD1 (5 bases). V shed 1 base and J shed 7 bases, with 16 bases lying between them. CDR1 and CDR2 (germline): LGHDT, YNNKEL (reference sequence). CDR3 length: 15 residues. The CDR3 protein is CASSQVAGRGYEAFF. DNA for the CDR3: TGTGCCAGCAGCCAAGTTGCTGGGAGGGGTTATGAAGCTTTCTTT.

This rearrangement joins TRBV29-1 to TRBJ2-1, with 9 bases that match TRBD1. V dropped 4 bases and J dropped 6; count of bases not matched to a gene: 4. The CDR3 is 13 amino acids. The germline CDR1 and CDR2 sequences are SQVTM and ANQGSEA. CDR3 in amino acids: CSVGRDRVNEQFF. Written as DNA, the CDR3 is TGCAGCGTTGGGAGGGACAGGGTCAATGAGCAGTTCTTC.

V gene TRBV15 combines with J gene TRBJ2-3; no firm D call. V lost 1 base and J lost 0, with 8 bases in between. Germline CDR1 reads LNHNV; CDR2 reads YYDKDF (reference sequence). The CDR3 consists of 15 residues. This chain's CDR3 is CATSRASVSTDTQYF. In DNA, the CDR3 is TGTGCCACCAGCAGAGCGTCGGTTAGCACAGATACGCAGTATTTT.

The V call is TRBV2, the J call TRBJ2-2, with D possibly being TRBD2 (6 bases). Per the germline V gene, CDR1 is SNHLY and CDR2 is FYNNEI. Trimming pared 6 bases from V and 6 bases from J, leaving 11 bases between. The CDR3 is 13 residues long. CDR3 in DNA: TGTGCCAGCAGGGACCGGGAGCCCGGGGAGCTGTTTTTT. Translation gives CASRDREPGELFF.

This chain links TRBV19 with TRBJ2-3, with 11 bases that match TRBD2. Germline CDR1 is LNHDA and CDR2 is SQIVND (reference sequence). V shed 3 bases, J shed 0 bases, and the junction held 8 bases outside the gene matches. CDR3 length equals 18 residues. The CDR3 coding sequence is TGTGCCAGTAGTATGTTAGCGGGAGGGAGATCTAGCACAGATACGCAGTATTTT. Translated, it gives CASSMLAGGRSSTDTQYF.

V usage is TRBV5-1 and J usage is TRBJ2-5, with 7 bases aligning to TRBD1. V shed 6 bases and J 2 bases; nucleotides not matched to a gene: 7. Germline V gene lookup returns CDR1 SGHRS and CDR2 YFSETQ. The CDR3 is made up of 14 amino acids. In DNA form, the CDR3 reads TGCGCCAGCAAAGCGCAGACAGGGCAAGAGACCCAGTACTTC. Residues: CASKAQTGQETQYF. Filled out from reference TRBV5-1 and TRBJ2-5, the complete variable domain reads KAGVTQTPRYLIKTRGQQVTLSCSPISGHRSVSWYQQTPGQGLQFLFEYFSETQRNKGNFPGRFSGRQFSNSRSEMNVSTLELGDSALYLCASKAQTGQETQYFGPGTRLLVL.

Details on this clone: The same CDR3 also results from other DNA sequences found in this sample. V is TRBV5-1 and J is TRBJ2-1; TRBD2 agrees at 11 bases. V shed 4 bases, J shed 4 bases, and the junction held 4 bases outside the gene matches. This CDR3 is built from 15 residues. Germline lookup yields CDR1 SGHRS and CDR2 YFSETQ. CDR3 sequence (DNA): TGCGCCAGCAGCCCGGGGACTAGCGGTTACAATGAGCAGTTCTTC. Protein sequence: CASSPGTSGYNEQFF.